This T cell receptor (beta chain) stems from a study of response to subunit inactivated influenza vaccine. Study outcomes and limitations: Authors suggested seasonal influenza vaccinations each recruit few new T cells.

Via MiXCR, TCRdb re-called the RT-PCR reads, giving one row per CDR3 protein. This sample has roughly 520,000 distinct CDR3 sequences, with over 25% found just once. Germline values: CDR1 MGHRA, CDR2 YSYEKL. The CDR3 consists of 15 residues. The germline V and J ends were trimmed by 1 base and 2 bases, with 12 bases remaining between them. About this clonotype itself: Its antigen is not known.

The V gene is TRBV4-1, the J gene TRBJ2-7; D ambiguous. This sequence originates from a man aged 50-59 years who received an inactivated influenza vaccine. The material was CD4+ T cells sorted from PBMCs, obtained around 5 days after vaccination. CDR3 amino acids: CASSQAYGDAYEQYF. DNA for the CDR3: TGCGCCAGCAGCCAAGCTTACGGCGACGCCTACGAGCAGTACTTC.